The 22 T cell receptor beta chains reported below all come from one sample, sequenced in a study of T-cell memory formation after mild COVID-19 (dated by TCRdb to the early 2020s). Libraries were made using 5' RACE. The instrument given in TCRdb is Illumina NovaSeq 6000. TCRdb reanalyzed the raw reads on its own, using fastp at Q25 for trimming and MiXCR for clone calling, and kept in-frame beta chains. Identical CDR3 protein sequences are pooled into one entry, listed with their most common genes and DNA. For this sample there are a few hundred thousand distinct CDR3 sequences; about 20% appear just once. The ten largest clones take up 7.5% to 9.5% of the sample. Sequenced sample: PBMCs or a T cell subset sorted from them (not recorded which). The receptors originated from an adult woman who had mild COVID-19 (a few samples of this study predate the infection). The sample titles of this study are shuffled in the database, so cell type and time point are left out; the donor was told from shared clones.

This clonotype has ten or more counts. V is TRBV5-1 and J is TRBJ2-5; no definite D call. The CDR3 is made up of 16 amino acids. The V end was cut by 0 bases, the J end by 2 bases, with 14 bases between. Germline-derived CDR1 and CDR2 are SGHRS and YFSETQ. The CDR3: CASSLAAFVEQETQYF. In DNA, the CDR3 is TGCGCCAGCAGCTTGGCCGCGTTCGTGGAACAAGAGACCCAGTACTTC.

Regarding this clonotype: The junction differs from germline at one of its ends, possibly a read error. The rearrangement links TRBV6-2 or TRBV6-3 to TRBJ2-7, with D uncertain. This CDR3 comprises 13 residues. Germline V gene lookup returns CDR1 MNHEY and CDR2 SVGEGT. Written as DNA, the CDR3 is TGTGCCAGCAGCCCCCGTGGAGAGGCCGGGTTTCTCTTC. Amino acids: CASSPRGEAGFLF.

A few counts support this clonotype. The genes are TRBV5-1 and TRBJ2-7; tentative D call: TRBD1 (5 bases). This CDR3 region has 16 residues. Trimming removed 4 bases at V and 6 bases at J, with 23 bases between. Germline CDR1 SGHRS, CDR2 YFSETQ. DNA of the CDR3: TGCGCCAGCAGCGTAGGCCCAACTACAGGTCTCGGCGAGCAGTACTTC. Its protein is CASSVGPTTGLGEQYF. Full variable domain (remainder filled in from reference TRBV5-1 and TRBJ2-7): KAGVTQTPRYLIKTRGQQVTLSCSPISGHRSVSWYQQTPGQGLQFLFEYFSETQRNKGNFPGRFSGRQFSNSRSEMNVSTLELGDSALYLCASSVGPTTGLGEQYFGPGTRLTVT.

This clonotype was detected only a few times. The chain combines TRBV6-2 or TRBV6-3 with TRBJ1-1; TRBD1 aligns across 8 bases. The J segment lost 2 bases and the V segment lost 5 bases, leaving 16 bases of the junction unmatched. This CDR3 contains 18 residues. Germline V gene data show CDR1 as MNHEY and CDR2 as SVGEGT. This chain's CDR3 is CASSPRDRLIKSNTEAFF. Here the CDR3 DNA reads TGTGCCAGCAGTCCCCGGGACAGGTTGATAAAATCAAACACTGAAGCTTTCTTT.

The chain has TRBV5-1 and TRBJ2-1; unclear D gene. V lost 5 bases and J 4 bases, leaving 13 bases between the germline ends. Germline V lookup: CDR1 SGHRS, CDR2 YFSETQ. The CDR3 spans 14 residues. Written as DNA, the CDR3 is TGCGCCAGCAGGCCAAGTCCAGCATACAATGAGCAGTTCTTC. Translating gives CASRPSPAYNEQFF.

The chain links TRBV5-1 to TRBJ1-1, with 7 bases matching TRBD1. Trimming at V came to 4 bases and at J to 1 base, leaving 7 bases not matched to a gene. This CDR3 region has 15 residues. Per germline, CDR1 SGHRS and CDR2 YFSETQ. For the CDR3, the DNA is TGCGCCAGCAGCACCCACAGGGGTGGGAACACTGAAGCTTTCTTT. Residues: CASSTHRGGNTEAFF.

A few counts support this clonotype. The gene calls are TRBV20-1 and TRBJ2-3, with D unclear. Per the germline V gene, CDR1 is DFQATT and CDR2 is SNEGSKA (reference sequence). The CDR3 runs to 15 residues. V lost 3 bases and J lost 2, with 15 bases in between. The CDR3 DNA follows: TGCAGTGCTAGTCGCCAGCTAACTCCCACAGATACGCAGTATTTT. The encoded protein is CSASRQLTPTDTQYF.

There are a few counts of this clonotype. V usage is TRBV5-1 and J usage is TRBJ2-2; D is undetermined. Germline CDR1 reads SGHRS; CDR2 reads YFSETQ. This CDR3 is 15 amino acids long. The V and J ends lost 4 bases and 0 bases respectively, with 10 bases between them. The CDR3, as DNA: TGCGCCAGCAGCGCCAGATCCTCGAACACCGGGGAGCTGTTTTTT. Translating gives CASSARSSNTGELFF.

This clonotype was seen ten or more times. The gene calls are TRBV5-6 and TRBJ1-2; TRBD1 matches at 10 bases. Germline loops: CDR1 SGHDT, CDR2 YYEEEE. V lost 6 bases, J lost 4 bases, and 6 bases stayed unmatched. The CDR3 length is 14 residues. CDR3 DNA sequence: TGTGCCAGCACCAGACAGGGGGCCTTCTATGGCTACACCTTC. This translates into CASTRQGAFYGYTF.

This clonotype showed up just a few times. The chain couples TRBV21-1 to TRBJ1-1; TRBD1, the table's D call, lacks a check against the DNA. TRBV21-1 is a pseudogene segment. The CDR3 contains 14 residues. The CDR3 DNA is TGTGCCAGCAGCAAATGTCGGGACAGCATTGAAGCTTTCTTT. This gives the protein CASSKCRDSIEAFF.

This clonotype appeared a few times. This chain connects TRBV27 to TRBJ2-3; possible D gene TRBD2, 7 bases. Germline CDR1 reads MNHEY; CDR2 reads SMNVEV (reference sequence). The CDR3 length is 13 residues. Between the trimmed V and J ends, which lost 11 bases and 4 bases, there was a span of 16 bases. In nucleotides, the CDR3 is TGTGCCTCAGGGAGGGGGAGCCCAGATACGCAGTATTTT. This codes for CASGRGSPDTQYF.

The chain employs TRBV3-1 and TRBJ2-5; D tentatively fits TRBD1 or TRBD2 (5 bases each). Germline V gives CDR1 LGHDT, CDR2 YNNKEL (reference sequence). With 0 bases removed from V and 5 bases from J, the gap between germline ends came to 10 bases. This CDR3 contains 14 residues. CDR3 residues: CASSQEPEGETQYF. The CDR3 DNA follows: TGTGCCAGCAGCCAAGAACCCGAGGGGGAGACCCAGTACTTC.

This clonotype was counted only a few times. The V and J genes are TRBV7-8 and TRBJ2-5; D not certain. Deletions cut 5 bases from V and 1 base from J, with 14 bases between. CDR1 and CDR2 from the germline V gene are SGHVS and FQNEAQ. The CDR3 is made up of 15 amino acids. The CDR3 DNA sequence: TGTGCCAGCAGCCGTACGTGGTTGGTCCAAGAGACCCAGTACTTC. Its protein is CASSRTWLVQETQYF.

A few counts support this clonotype. The chain recombines TRBV7-9 with TRBJ2-2, with D possibly matching TRBD2 (6 bases). Germline V gives CDR1 SEHNR, CDR2 FQNEAQ (reference sequence). The CDR3 runs 15 residues. V gave up 4 bases and J gave up 1 base, with 10 bases separating them. For the CDR3, the DNA is TGTGCCAGCAGCTCCGTCGGGGGGAACACCGGGGAGCTGTTTTTT. Protein product: CASSSVGGNTGELFF.

This chain links TRBV20-1 with TRBJ2-4; TRBD2 agrees at 9 bases. Trimming cost V 0 bases and J 8 bases; bases outside gene matches: 26. Germline loops: CDR1 DFQATT, CDR2 SNEGSKA (reference sequence). This CDR3 has 21 residues. The CDR3 DNA follows: TGCAGTGCTAGAGATCCCCTGGAATGGCGGGAGGGTGTCTGGGGTAAGGACATTCAGTACTTC. Its protein is CSARDPLEWREGVWGKDIQYF.

The chain employs TRBV11-3 and TRBJ2-5; 8 bases are a match to TRBD2. The V and J ends lost 5 bases and 2 bases, in that order; junction bases with no gene match: 7. This CDR3 contains 15 residues. Germline V gene data show CDR1 as SGHNT and CDR2 as YENEEA. The CDR3 spells CASSPTGLAQETQYF. CDR3 in DNA: TGTGCCAGCAGCCCTACCGGACTAGCTCAAGAGACCCAGTACTTC.

This clonotype was seen more than once but under ten times. V usage is TRBV7-3 and J usage is TRBJ1-1; weak D call: TRBD1 (5 bases). The CDR3 consists of 16 residues. Germline V CDR1 and CDR2: SGHTA, FQGTGA. V was cut by 2 bases and J by 2 bases, with 15 bases left in between. In nucleotides, the CDR3 is TGTGCCAGCAGCTTATATCCAGGGCCGACTAACACTGAAGCTTTCTTT. Encoded protein: CASSLYPGPTNTEAFF.

The V call is TRBV7-9, the J call TRBJ2-2, with D maybe TRBD2 (6 bases). The CDR3 is 15 residues long. Germline V lookup: CDR1 SEHNR, CDR2 FQNEAQ (reference sequence). The V end was cut by 7 bases, the J end by 5 bases, with 17 bases between. The CDR3 bases are TGTGCCAGCATCGCTTTACCCGGGACTACCGGGGAGCTGTTTTTT. Its protein is CASIALPGTTGELFF.

The table lists this clonotype with a few counts. The DNA of the CDR3 is TGTGCCAGCAGCAGGACTAGCGGGAGGTCGACGGTGACCCAGTACTTC. The encoded protein is CASSRTSGRSTVTQYF. The chain couples TRBV12-3 or TRBV12-4 to TRBJ2-5; 14 bases are a match to TRBD2. V was pared by 6 bases and J by 7 bases, with 10 bases of the junction left unmatched. The CDR3 runs to 16 residues.

The V and J genes are TRBV30 and TRBJ1-2; 8 bases fit TRBD1. CDR1 is GTSNPN and CDR2 is SVGIG in the germline V gene (reference sequence). J gave up 2 bases and V 0 bases, and 8 bases lay outside the gene matches. This CDR3 spans 16 amino acids. The CDR3 nucleotides are TGTGCCTGGAGTGTATGGACAGGGCAGAGGAACTATGGCTACACCTTC. Translation: CAWSVWTGQRNYGYTF.

This rearrangement joins TRBV12-3 or TRBV12-4 to TRBJ1-2; D is unresolved. The CDR3 extends over 12 amino acids. With 3 bases removed from V and 5 bases from J, the gap between germline ends came to 7 bases. CDR3 nucleotide sequence: TGTGCCAGCAGTTTTGTTGGATATGGCTACACCTTC. Translating gives CASSFVGYGYTF.

This clonotype appeared many times. The chain links TRBV12-3 or TRBV12-4 to TRBJ2-1; D gene ambiguous. Trimming shortened V by 5 bases and J by 7 bases, and 9 bases separated the two germline ends. This CDR3 comprises 12 residues. CDR3 sequence (DNA): TGTGCCAGCAGTCCAGGCCAAAATGAGCAGTTCTTC. Its protein is CASSPGQNEQFF.